What follows describes a single T cell receptor (beta chain). The CDR3 contains 14 residues. Looked up from germline, CDR1 is MDHEN and CDR2 is SYDVKM. Trimming pared 6 bases from V and 8 bases from J, leaving 17 bases between. The source of the sample is a study of human T cells and chemical hapten exposure. TCRdb processed the RACE reads anew with MiXCR; each CDR3 protein has one entry. In the table there are about 120,000 distinct CDR3 sequences, around 11% of which are singletons. Regarding time point: patch test 3, about 24 weeks after DPC sensitization. This sample's treatment: therapeutic diphenylcyclopropenone sensitization with weekly scalp DPC.

The sequence derives from a woman aged 45-60 years with alopecia areata. Some clones in this sample may be carry-over from other donors' samples. The specimen was whole blood, collected in connection with sensitization to the hapten diphenylcyclopropenone (DPC). The rearrangement uses TRBV28 and TRBJ2-1; D possibly uses TRBD1 or TRBD2 (5 bases each). CDR3 sequence reads: CASRAGTPSDEQFF. In DNA form, the CDR3 reads TGTGCCAGCAGGGCCGGGACGCCCTCCGATGAGCAGTTCTTC.